This TCR beta chain was obtained from a study of blood T cells in healthy people across ages. Each sample gave at least 7 million isolated PBMCs. In this sample, this clonotype turned up a few times. Per the germline V gene, CDR1 is MNHNY and CDR2 is SVGAGI (reference sequence). The CDR3 has 14 amino acids. The use of a sample-barcoded 5' primer and a J-beta primer mix characterized a second PCR of 7 to 11 cycles. TCRdb re-called the 5' RACE reads with MiXCR, one entry per CDR3 protein. The repertoire consists of 1.8 million or so distinct CDR3 sequences, with about two fifths occurring once and the leading ten covering about 23%.

The sequencing input was blood. The TCR was taken from a human donor in good health. The chain combines TRBV6-6 with TRBJ2-7, with TRBD1 identical over 7 bases. The J call may be mistaken, given a closer DNA end match to TRBJ2-5. As DNA, the CDR3 is TGTGCCAGCAGCGCCGACAGGGTGGCAGGGACCCAGTACTTC. Protein: CASSADRVAGTQYF.